What follows are 19 T cell receptor beta chains derived from one specimen sequenced in a study of T-cell memory formation after mild COVID-19. TCRdb independently ran MiXCR on the 5' RACE reads; one entry per CDR3 protein. The data contain about 450,000 distinct CDR3 sequences, around a quarter of them singletons. Sequences were obtained from PBMCs or a T cell subset sorted from them (not recorded which). The receptors were gathered from an adult woman who had mild COVID-19 (a few samples of this study predate the infection). Cell type and time point are not known.

This chain connects TRBV12-3 or TRBV12-4 to TRBJ1-2; maybe TRBD1 (6 bases). CDR3 size: 14 residues. V lost 6 bases and J lost 2, with 13 bases in between. The CDR3 region has the DNA TGTGCCAGCAGCCCTGTGGGGGGCAACTATGGCTACACCTTC. Protein sequence: CASSPVGGNYGYTF.

V usage is TRBV7-8 and J usage is TRBJ1-1; D is perhaps TRBD1 (5 bases). The CDR3 is 14 residues long. Germline values: CDR1 SGHVS, CDR2 FQNEAQ. The V end was cut by 5 bases, the J end by 4 bases, with 14 bases between. This CDR3 reads CASSRQGRGTEAFF. The CDR3 DNA is TGTGCCAGCAGCCGTCAGGGTAGGGGCACTGAAGCTTTCTTT.

This rearrangement joins TRBV7-2 to TRBJ2-3; D ambiguous. In germline, CDR1 is SGHTA, CDR2 FQGNSA. The CDR3 has 16 residues. V was pared by 1 base and J by 0 bases, with 11 bases between. The CDR3 region is CASSLGVFGSTDTQYF. The CDR3 DNA follows: TGTGCCAGCAGCTTAGGAGTATTTGGGAGCACAGATACGCAGTATTTT. The complete variable domain, with remaining parts taken from reference TRBV7-2 and TRBJ2-3, reads GAGVSQSPSNKVTEKGKDVELRCDPISGHTALYWYRQSLGQGLEFLIYFQGNSAPDKSGLPSDRFSAERTGGSVSTLTIQRTQQEDSAVYLCASSLGVFGSTDTQYFGPGTRLTVL.

This clonotype has more than one count but fewer than ten. The J gene is TRBJ1-1, the V gene TRBV5-1; D not certain. The CDR3 length is 14 residues. Trimming stripped 2 bases from V and 5 bases from J, with 13 bases between. The germline CDR1 and CDR2 sequences are SGHRS and YFSETQ. CDR3 DNA: TGCGCCAGCAGCTTAGCATGGCAGCAAACTGAAGCTTTCTTT. Its translation is CASSLAWQQTEAFF. The complete variable domain, with remaining parts taken from reference TRBV5-1 and TRBJ1-1, reads KAGVTQTPRYLIKTRGQQVTLSCSPISGHRSVSWYQQTPGQGLQFLFEYFSETQRNKGNFPGRFSGRQFSNSRSEMNVSTLELGDSALYLCASSLAWQQTEAFFGQGTRLTVV.

This clonotype was observed at least ten times. The chain joins TRBV12-3 or TRBV12-4 to TRBJ1-5; 11 bases fit TRBD1. The J segment lost 4 bases and the V segment lost 6 bases, leaving 8 bases of the junction unmatched. The CDR3 contains 16 residues. DNA of the CDR3: TGTGCCAGCAGCTACTCCGGGACAGGGGGTAATCAGCCCCAGCATTTT. As protein: CASSYSGTGGNQPQHF.

This clonotype showed up many times. The chain combines TRBV5-4 with TRBJ2-3; TRBD2 matches at 10 bases. Germline assignment: CDR1 SGHNT and CDR2 YYREEE (reference sequence). Trimming removed 5 bases from V and 8 bases from J; junction bases left unmatched: 8. This CDR3 has 14 residues. The CDR3 loop is CASRQSGRAATQYF. CDR3 nucleotide sequence: TGTGCCAGCAGACAAAGCGGGAGGGCCGCTACGCAGTATTTT.

The V and J genes are TRBV7-9 and TRBJ2-3; maybe TRBD2 (6 bases). Trimming removed 4 bases from V and 4 bases from J, with 12 bases in between. Germline V gene lookup returns CDR1 SEHNR and CDR2 FQNEAQ (reference sequence). The CDR3 spans 14 residues. CDR3 nucleotides: TGTGCCAGCAGCTCTTGGGGGGAGGCAGATACGCAGTATTTT. Translated, it gives CASSSWGEADTQYF.

This chain links TRBV12-3 or TRBV12-4 with TRBJ1-6; 8 positions match TRBD1. Trimming cost V 6 bases and J 4 bases; bases outside gene matches: 8. This CDR3 has 16 amino acids. CDR3 in amino acids: CASSLGRGLYNSPLHF. In DNA form, the CDR3 reads TGTGCCAGCAGCCTGGGCAGGGGGCTATATAATTCACCCCTCCACTTT.

In this sample, this clonotype turned up a few times. V gene TRBV2 combines with J gene TRBJ1-2; a possible D gene is TRBD1 (5 bases). Trimming stripped 5 bases from V and 7 bases from J, with 11 bases between. The CDR3 consists of 12 residues. Germline V gene data show CDR1 as SNHLY and CDR2 as FYNNEI. The CDR3 region has the DNA TGTGCCAGCAGTTTCGACAGCGGTGGCTACACCTTC. Translated: CASSFDSGGYTF.

This clonotype was observed a few times. The chain's CDR3 is CASSKGGRADTQYF. The CDR3 region has the DNA TGTGCCAGCAGCAAGGGGGGTAGGGCAGATACGCAGTATTTT. The gene calls are TRBV7-3 and TRBJ2-3; either TRBD1 or TRBD2 may supply D (6 bases each). V lost 5 bases to trimming and J lost 4 bases, with 13 bases between them. Per the germline V gene, CDR1 is SGHTA and CDR2 is FQGTGA. This CDR3 is 14 amino acids long. Filled out from reference TRBV7-3 and TRBJ2-3, the complete variable domain reads GAGVSQTPSNKVTEKGKYVELRCDPISGHTALYWYRQSLGQGPEFLIYFQGTGAADDSGLPNDRFFAVRPEGSVSTLKIQRTERGDSAVYLCASSKGGRADTQYFGPGTRLTVL.

The chain couples TRBV20-1 to TRBJ2-2; 12 bases agree with TRBD2. This CDR3 is 18 amino acids long. V lost 0 bases to trimming and J lost 2 bases; unmatched junction nucleotides: 7. Germline V gene lookup returns CDR1 DFQATT and CDR2 SNEGSKA (reference sequence). In DNA form, the CDR3 reads TGCAGTGCTAGAGACCTTCTAGCGGGAGGGAGTAACACCGGGGAGCTGTTTTTT. Translating gives CSARDLLAGGSNTGELFF.

This clonotype occurred a few times. The rearrangement joins TRBV12-3 or TRBV12-4 to TRBJ2-5; D possibly corresponds to TRBD2 (5 bases). V was cut by 6 bases and J by 1 base, with 15 bases left in between. This CDR3 region has 15 residues. CDR3 in DNA: TGTGCCAGCAGATTTTCAAGCGGCGTCCAAGAGACCCAGTACTTC. It is translated as CASRFSSGVQETQYF.

This chain links TRBV5-1 with TRBJ1-1; 8 nucleotides align to TRBD1. CDR3 length: 17 amino acids. Germline V gives CDR1 SGHRS, CDR2 YFSETQ. V lost 2 bases, J lost 1 base, and 10 bases stayed unmatched. CDR3 in amino acids: CASSFIQGAMRNTEAFF. In DNA, the CDR3 is TGCGCCAGCAGCTTCATTCAGGGGGCCATGCGGAACACTGAAGCTTTCTTT. The full variable domain, with the rest looked up from reference TRBV5-1 and TRBJ1-1, is KAGVTQTPRYLIKTRGQQVTLSCSPISGHRSVSWYQQTPGQGLQFLFEYFSETQRNKGNFPGRFSGRQFSNSRSEMNVSTLELGDSALYLCASSFIQGAMRNTEAFFGQGTRLTVV.

This clonotype was observed a few times. CDR3 coding DNA: TGCAGCCCCAAACGGGGCGTGGACGCTGAAGCTTTCTTT. Translating it yields CSPKRGVDAEAFF. V usage is TRBV29-1 and J usage is TRBJ1-1; D is perhaps TRBD1 (5 bases). Trimming cost V 8 bases and J 6 bases, with 19 bases left between them. The CDR3 runs to 13 residues. The germline V gene has CDR1 SQVTM and CDR2 ANQGSEA. The full variable domain, completed using reference TRBV29-1 and TRBJ1-1, is SAVISQKPSRDICQRGTSLTIQCQVDSQVTMMFWYRQQPGQSLTLIATANQGSEATYESGFVIDKFPISRPNLTFSTLTVSNMSPEDSSIYLCSPKRGVDAEAFFGQGTRLTVV.

The chain is built from TRBV15 and TRBJ2-3; 10 bases agree with TRBD1. This CDR3 contains 15 residues. V shed 7 bases and J 4 bases; nucleotides not matched to a gene: 8. Per the germline V gene, CDR1 is LNHNV and CDR2 is YYDKDF (reference sequence). The CDR3 loop reads CATNYRDRGADTQYF. The CDR3 region has the DNA TGTGCCACCAACTACCGGGACAGGGGTGCAGATACGCAGTATTTT.

V is TRBV5-1 and J is TRBJ2-7; D unclear. V shed 5 bases and J shed 0 bases, with 12 bases lying between them. The CDR3 runs 14 residues. Looked up from germline, CDR1 is SGHRS and CDR2 is YFSETQ. The CDR3 DNA reads as TGCGCCAGCAGGTCCGACTGGAACTCCTACGAGCAGTACTTC. This translates into CASRSDWNSYEQYF. The whole variable domain, filled in from reference TRBV5-1 and TRBJ2-7, reads KAGVTQTPRYLIKTRGQQVTLSCSPISGHRSVSWYQQTPGQGLQFLFEYFSETQRNKGNFPGRFSGRQFSNSRSEMNVSTLELGDSALYLCASRSDWNSYEQYFGPGTRLTVT.

In DNA, the CDR3 is TGTGCCACTCGGGGGGAATCCTACAATGAGCAGTTCTTC. Amino acid sequence: CATRGESYNEQFF. The chain links TRBV10-3 to TRBJ2-1; 7 nucleotides line up with TRBD2. The CDR3 loop spans 13 amino acids. Germline lookup yields CDR1 ENHRY and CDR2 SYGVKD. Germline trimming cut 10 bases from V and 1 base from J; bases unmatched to any gene: 4.

This clonotype was picked up a small number of times. This chain links TRBV25-1 with TRBJ2-7; 9 nucleotides match TRBD1. CDR3 size: 14 residues. With 6 bases clipped from V and 0 bases from J, the junction kept 3 bases outside the gene matches. The germline CDR1 and CDR2 sequences are MGHDK and SYGVNS. CDR3 protein: CASRRTGVSYEQYF. The CDR3 nucleotides are TGTGCCAGCAGAAGGACAGGGGTCTCCTACGAGCAGTACTTC.

The chain has TRBV7-2 and TRBJ1-5, with D tentatively TRBD1 (6 bases). The V end lost 3 bases, the J end lost 0 bases, and 12 bases lay between the germline ends. This CDR3 is built from 16 residues. Germline CDR1 SGHTA, CDR2 FQGNSA. CDR3 protein: CASSLAGAYSNQPQHF. DNA of the CDR3: TGTGCCAGCAGCTTGGCAGGGGCGTATAGCAATCAGCCCCAGCATTTT.